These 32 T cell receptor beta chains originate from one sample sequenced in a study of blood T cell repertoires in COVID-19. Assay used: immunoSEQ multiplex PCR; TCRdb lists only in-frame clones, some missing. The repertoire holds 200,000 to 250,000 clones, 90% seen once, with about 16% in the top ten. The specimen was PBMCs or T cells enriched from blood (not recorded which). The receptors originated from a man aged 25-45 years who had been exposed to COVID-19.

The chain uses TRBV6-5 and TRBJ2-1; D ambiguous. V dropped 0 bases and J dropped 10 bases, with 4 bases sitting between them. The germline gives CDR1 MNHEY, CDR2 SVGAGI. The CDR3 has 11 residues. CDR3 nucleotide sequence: TGTGCCAGCAGTTACTCGCGAGAGCAGTTCTTC. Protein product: CASSYSREQFF.

Here the CDR3 reads CASSTHPQGREAFF. The CDR3 DNA follows: TGTGCCAGCAGCACCCACCCACAGGGGCGAGAAGCTTTCTTT. This chain links TRBV7-8 with TRBJ1-1, with 7 bases identical to TRBD1. Germline assignment: CDR1 SGHVS and CDR2 FQNEAQ. The CDR3 length is 14 residues. Trimming took 5 bases from V and 8 from J; bases not matched to a gene: 11. Supplemented by reference TRBV7-8 and TRBJ1-1, the full variable domain reads GAGVSQSPRYKVAKRGQDVALRCDPISGHVSLFWYQQALGQGPEFLTYFQNEAQLDKSGLPSDRFFAERPEGSVSTLKIQRTQQEDSAVYLCASSTHPQGREAFFGQGTRLTVV.

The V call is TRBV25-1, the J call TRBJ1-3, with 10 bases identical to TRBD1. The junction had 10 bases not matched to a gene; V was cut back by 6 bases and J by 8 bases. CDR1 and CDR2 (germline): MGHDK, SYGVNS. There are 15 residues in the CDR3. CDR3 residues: CASSKTGGLLDTIYF. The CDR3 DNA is TGTGCCAGCAGCAAGACAGGGGGCCTGTTAGACACCATATATTTT.

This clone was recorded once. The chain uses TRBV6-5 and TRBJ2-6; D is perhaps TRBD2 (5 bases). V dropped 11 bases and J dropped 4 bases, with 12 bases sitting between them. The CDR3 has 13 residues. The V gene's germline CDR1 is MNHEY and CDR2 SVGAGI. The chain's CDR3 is CAGKPGGANVLTF. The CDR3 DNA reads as TGTGCCGGCAAACCGGGGGGGGCCAACGTCCTGACTTTC.

The CDR3 bases are TGCGCCAGCAGCTTGACAAGGGGATCTGGAAACACCATATATTTT. Protein: CASSLTRGSGNTIYF. The V gene is TRBV5-1, the J gene TRBJ1-3, with a weak D call TRBD1 (5 bases). V was shortened by 1 base and J by 1 base, with 9 bases between the two germline ends. The CDR3 totals 15 residues. The germline V gene encodes CDR1 SGHRS and CDR2 YFSETQ.

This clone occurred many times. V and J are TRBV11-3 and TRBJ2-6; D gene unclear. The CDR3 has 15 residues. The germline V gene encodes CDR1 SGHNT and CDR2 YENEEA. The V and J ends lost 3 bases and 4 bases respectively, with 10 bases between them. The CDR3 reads CASSLSVAGANVLTF. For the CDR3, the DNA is TGTGCCAGCAGCTTGTCGGTAGCCGGGGCCAACGTCCTGACTTTC.

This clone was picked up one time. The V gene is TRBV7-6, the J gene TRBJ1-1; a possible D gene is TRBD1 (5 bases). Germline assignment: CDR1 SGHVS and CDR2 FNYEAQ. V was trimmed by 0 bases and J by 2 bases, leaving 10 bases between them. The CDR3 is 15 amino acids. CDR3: CASSLAAGTNTEAFF. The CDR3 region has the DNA TGTGCCAGCAGCTTAGCAGCGGGGACCAACACTGAAGCTTTCTTT.

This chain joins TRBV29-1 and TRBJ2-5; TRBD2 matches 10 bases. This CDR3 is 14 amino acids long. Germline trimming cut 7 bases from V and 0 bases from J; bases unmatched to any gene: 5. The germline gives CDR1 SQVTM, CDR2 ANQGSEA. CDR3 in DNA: TGCAGCGCAAGACTAGCGGGTAACCAAGAGACCCAGTACTTC. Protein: CSARLAGNQETQYF.

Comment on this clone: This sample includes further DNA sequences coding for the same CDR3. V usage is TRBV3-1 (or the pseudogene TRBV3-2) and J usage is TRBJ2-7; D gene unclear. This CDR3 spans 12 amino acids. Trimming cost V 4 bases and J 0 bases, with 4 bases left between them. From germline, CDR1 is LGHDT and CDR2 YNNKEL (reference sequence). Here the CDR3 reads CASSPSSYEQYF. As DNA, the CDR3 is TGTGCCAGCAGCCCTAGCTCCTACGAGCAGTACTTC.

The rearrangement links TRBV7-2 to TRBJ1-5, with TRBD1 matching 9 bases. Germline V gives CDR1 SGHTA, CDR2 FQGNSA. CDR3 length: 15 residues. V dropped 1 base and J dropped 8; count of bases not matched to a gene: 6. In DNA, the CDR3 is TGTGCCAGCAGCTTAGATTTGGGACAGGGTAAGCCCCAGCATTTT. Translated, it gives CASSLDLGQGKPQHF.

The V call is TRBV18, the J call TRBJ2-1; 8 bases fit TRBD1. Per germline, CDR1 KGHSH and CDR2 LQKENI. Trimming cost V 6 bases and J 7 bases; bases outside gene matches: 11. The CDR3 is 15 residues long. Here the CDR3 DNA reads TGTGCCAGCTCCCGGCCCCAGGGGGCCGGGAATGAGCAGTTCTTC. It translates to CASSRPQGAGNEQFF.

The CDR3 DNA reads as TGTGCCAGCAGTTACCGAAGAGGGACTGAAGCTTTCTTT. Translating it yields CASSYRRGTEAFF. The chain carries TRBV12-3 or TRBV12-4 and TRBJ1-1; D uncertain. The CDR3 is 13 residues long. V dropped 4 bases and J dropped 5 bases, with 11 bases sitting between them.

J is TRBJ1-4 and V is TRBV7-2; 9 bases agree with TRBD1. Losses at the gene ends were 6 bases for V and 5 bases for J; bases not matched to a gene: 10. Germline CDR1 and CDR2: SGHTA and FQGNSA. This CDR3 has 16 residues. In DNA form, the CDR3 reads TGTGCCAGCAGTTCCCCCCGGGACAGGGCAAATGAAAAACTGTTTTTT. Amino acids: CASSSPRDRANEKLFF.

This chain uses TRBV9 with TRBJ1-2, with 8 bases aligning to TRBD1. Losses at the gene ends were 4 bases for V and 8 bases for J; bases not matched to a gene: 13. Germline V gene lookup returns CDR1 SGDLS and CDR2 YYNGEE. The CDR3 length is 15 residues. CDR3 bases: TGTGCCAGCAGCCCCTTACAGGGGGTCTCCCAGGGCTACACCTTC. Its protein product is CASSPLQGVSQGYTF.

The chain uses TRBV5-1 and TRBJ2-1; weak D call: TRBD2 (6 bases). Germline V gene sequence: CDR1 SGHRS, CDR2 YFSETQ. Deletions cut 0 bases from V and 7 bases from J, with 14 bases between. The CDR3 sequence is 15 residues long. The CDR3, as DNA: TGCGCCAGCAGCTTGGACGGCAGGAGGGGAAATGAGCAGTTCTTC. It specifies CASSLDGRRGNEQFF.

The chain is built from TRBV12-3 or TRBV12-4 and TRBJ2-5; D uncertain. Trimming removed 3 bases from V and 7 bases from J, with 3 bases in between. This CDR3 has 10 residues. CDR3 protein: CASSFRTQYF. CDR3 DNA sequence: TGTGCCAGCAGTTTTCGGACCCAGTACTTC.

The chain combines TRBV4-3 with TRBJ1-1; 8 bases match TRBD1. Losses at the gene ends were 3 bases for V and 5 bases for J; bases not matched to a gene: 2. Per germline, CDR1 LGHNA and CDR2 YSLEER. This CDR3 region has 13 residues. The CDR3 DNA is TGCGCCAGCAGCCAGGGACAGGTTACTGAAGCTTTCTTT. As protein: CASSQGQVTEAFF.

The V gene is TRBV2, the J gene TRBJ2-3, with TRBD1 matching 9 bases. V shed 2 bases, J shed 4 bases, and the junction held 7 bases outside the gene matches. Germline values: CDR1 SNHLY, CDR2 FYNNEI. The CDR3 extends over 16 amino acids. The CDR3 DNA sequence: TGTGCCAGCAGTGAAAGGGGGACAGGGAGAGCAGATACGCAGTATTTT. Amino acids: CASSERGTGRADTQYF.

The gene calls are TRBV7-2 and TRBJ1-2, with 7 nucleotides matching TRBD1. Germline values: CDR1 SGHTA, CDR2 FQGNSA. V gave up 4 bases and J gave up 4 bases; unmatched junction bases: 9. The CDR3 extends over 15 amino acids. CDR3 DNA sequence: TGTGCCAGCAGCTCTTCGGGACAGCCTTCCTATGGCTACACCTTC. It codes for CASSSSGQPSYGYTF.

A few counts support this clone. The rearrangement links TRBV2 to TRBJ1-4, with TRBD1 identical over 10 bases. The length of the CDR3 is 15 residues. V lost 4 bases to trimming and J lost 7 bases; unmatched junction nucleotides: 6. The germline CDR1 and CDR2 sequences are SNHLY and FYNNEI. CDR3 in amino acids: CASSGQGALVEKLFF. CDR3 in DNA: TGTGCCAGCAGTGGACAGGGGGCGCTAGTTGAAAAACTGTTTTTT.

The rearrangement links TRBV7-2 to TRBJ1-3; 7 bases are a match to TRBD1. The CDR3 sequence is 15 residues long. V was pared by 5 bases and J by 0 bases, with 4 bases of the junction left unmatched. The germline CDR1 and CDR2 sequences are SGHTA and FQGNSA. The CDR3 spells CASSRGQISGNTIYF. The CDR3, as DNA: TGTGCCAGCAGCCGGGGACAGATCTCTGGAAACACCATATATTTT.

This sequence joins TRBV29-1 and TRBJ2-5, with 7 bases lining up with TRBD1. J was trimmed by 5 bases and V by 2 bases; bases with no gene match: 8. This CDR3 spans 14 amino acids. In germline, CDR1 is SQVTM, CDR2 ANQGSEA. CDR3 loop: CSVETDREGETQYF. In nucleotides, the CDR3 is TGCAGCGTTGAAACTGACAGGGAAGGGGAGACCCAGTACTTC. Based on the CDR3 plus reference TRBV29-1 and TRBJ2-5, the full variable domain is SAVISQKPSRDICQRGTSLTIQCQVDSQVTMMFWYRQQPGQSLTLIATANQGSEATYESGFVIDKFPISRPNLTFSTLTVSNMSPEDSSIYLCSVETDREGETQYFGPGTRLLVL.

The CDR3 DNA sequence: TGTGCCAGCACTCGGTCGACAGGGGACAATTCACCCCTCCACTTT. It specifies CASTRSTGDNSPLHF. The chain combines TRBV19 with TRBJ1-6, with 8 bases aligning to TRBD1. Per germline, CDR1 LNHDA and CDR2 SQIVND (reference sequence). The trim removed 9 bases at V and 7 bases at J, leaving 11 bases unmatched. This CDR3 has 15 amino acids.

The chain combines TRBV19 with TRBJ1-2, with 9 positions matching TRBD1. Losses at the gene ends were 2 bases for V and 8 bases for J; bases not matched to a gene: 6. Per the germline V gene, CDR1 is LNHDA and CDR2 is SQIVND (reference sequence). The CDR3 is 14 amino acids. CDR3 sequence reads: CASSISGTGTGYTF. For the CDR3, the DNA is TGTGCCAGTAGTATATCCGGGACAGGGACCGGCTACACCTTC.

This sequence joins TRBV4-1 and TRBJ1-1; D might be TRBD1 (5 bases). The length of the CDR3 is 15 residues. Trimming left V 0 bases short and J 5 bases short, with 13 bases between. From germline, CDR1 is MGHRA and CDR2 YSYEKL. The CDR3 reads CASSQERTSKTEAFF. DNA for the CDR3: TGCGCCAGCAGCCAAGAAAGGACAAGTAAAACTGAAGCTTTCTTT.

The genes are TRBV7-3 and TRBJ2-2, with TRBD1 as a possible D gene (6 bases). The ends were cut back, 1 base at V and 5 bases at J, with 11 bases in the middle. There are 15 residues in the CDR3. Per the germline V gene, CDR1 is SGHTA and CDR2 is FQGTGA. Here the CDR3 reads CASSLNQQGTGELFF. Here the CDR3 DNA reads TGTGCCAGCAGCTTAAACCAGCAGGGGACCGGGGAGCTGTTTTTT.

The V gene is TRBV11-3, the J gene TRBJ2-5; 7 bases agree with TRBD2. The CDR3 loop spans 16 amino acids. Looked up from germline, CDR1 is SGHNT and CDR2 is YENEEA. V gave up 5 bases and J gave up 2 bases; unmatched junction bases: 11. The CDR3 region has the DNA TGTGCCAGCAGCGTAGGTGGGAGGGGCGTACAAGAGACCCAGTACTTC. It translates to CASSVGGRGVQETQYF. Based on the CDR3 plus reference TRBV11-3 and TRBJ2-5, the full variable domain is EAGVVQSPRYKIIEKKQPVAFWCNPISGHNTLYWYLQNLGQGPELLIRYENEEAVDDSQLPKDRFSAERLKGVDSTLKIQPAELGDSAVYLCASSVGGRGVQETQYFGPGTRLLVL.

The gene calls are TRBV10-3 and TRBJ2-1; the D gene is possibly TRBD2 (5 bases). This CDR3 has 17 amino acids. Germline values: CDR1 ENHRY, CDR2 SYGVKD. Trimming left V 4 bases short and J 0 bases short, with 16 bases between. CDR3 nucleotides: TGTGCCATCAGTGTATTAGCGACCTTAAGCTCCTACAATGAGCAGTTCTTC. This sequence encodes CAISVLATLSSYNEQFF.

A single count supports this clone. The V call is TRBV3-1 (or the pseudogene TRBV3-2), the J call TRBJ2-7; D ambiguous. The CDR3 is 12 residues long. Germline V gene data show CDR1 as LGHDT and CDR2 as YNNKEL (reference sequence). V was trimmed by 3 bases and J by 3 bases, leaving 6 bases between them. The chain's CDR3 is CASSHPFYEQYF. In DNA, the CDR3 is TGTGCCAGCAGCCACCCCTTCTACGAGCAGTACTTC.

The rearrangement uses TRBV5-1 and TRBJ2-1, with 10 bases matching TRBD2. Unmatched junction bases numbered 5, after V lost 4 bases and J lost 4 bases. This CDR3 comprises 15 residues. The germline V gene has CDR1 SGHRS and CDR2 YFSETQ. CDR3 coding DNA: TGCGCCAGCAGCCCCGGACTAGCGGCTTACAATGAGCAGTTCTTC. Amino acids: CASSPGLAAYNEQFF.

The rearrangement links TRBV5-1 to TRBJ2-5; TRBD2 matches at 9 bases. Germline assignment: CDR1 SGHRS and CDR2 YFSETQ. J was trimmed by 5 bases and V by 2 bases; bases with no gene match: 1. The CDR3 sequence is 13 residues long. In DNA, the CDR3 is TGCGCCAGCAGCTTAAGCGGGGGGGAGACCCAGTACTTC. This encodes CASSLSGGETQYF.

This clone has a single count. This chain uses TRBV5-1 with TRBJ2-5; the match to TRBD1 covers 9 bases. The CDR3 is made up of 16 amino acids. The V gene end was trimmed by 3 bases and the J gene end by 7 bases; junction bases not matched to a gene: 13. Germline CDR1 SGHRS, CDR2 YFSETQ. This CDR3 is CASSYYSPGQGGTQYF. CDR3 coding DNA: TGCGCCAGCAGCTACTACTCGCCGGGACAGGGAGGGACCCAGTACTTC.